A single sample gave rise to the 7 T cell receptor beta chains below, sequenced in a study of human versus mouse CDR3 diversity and MHC coevolution. TCRdb keeps only in-frame clones here, not all; method: immunoSEQ multiplex PCR. The table has some 80,000 clones, around 93% seen once. The sequencing sample was made of naive CD4+ T cells from blood. Subset noted: CD45RO-negative CD62L-positive naive CD4 T cells. The receptor set was obtained from a person aged 30 to 69 in good health.

V is TRBV2 and J is TRBJ1-1, with D uncertain. CDR3 length: 14 residues. Trimming shortened V by 6 bases and J by 0 bases, and 11 bases separated the two germline ends. The germline V gene has CDR1 SNHLY and CDR2 FYNNEI. CDR3 sequence: CASRPETLNTEAFF. As DNA, the CDR3 is TGTGCCAGCAGGCCCGAGACACTGAACACTGAAGCTTTCTTT. Looking up the rest from reference TRBV2 and TRBJ1-1 gives the full variable domain: EPEVTQTPSHQVTQMGQEVILRCVPISNHLYFYWYRQILGQKVEFLVSFYNNEISEKSEIFDDQFSVERPDGSNFTLKIRSTKLEDSAMYFCASRPETLNTEAFFGQGTRLTVV.

The chain uses TRBV6-1 and TRBJ2-3; TRBD1 matches 7 bases. This CDR3 comprises 13 residues. Germline V CDR1 and CDR2: MNHNS, SASEGT. The V and J ends lost 6 bases and 4 bases, in that order; junction bases with no gene match: 4. Here the CDR3 reads CASSDRAADTQYF. CDR3 DNA sequence: TGTGCCAGCAGCGACAGGGCCGCAGATACGCAGTATTTT.

The chain recombines TRBV2 with TRBJ2-1, with TRBD1 identical over 8 bases. This CDR3 has 17 residues. Germline V gene data show CDR1 as SNHLY and CDR2 as FYNNEI. Losses at the gene ends were 0 bases for V and 4 bases for J; bases not matched to a gene: 8. CDR3 residues: CASSEAFRTGTYNEQFF. CDR3 nucleotides: TGTGCCAGCAGTGAAGCCTTCCGGACAGGGACTTACAATGAGCAGTTCTTC.

This clone appeared a few times. The V and J genes are TRBV19 and TRBJ1-4; D may be TRBD1 (6 bases). Germline V CDR1 and CDR2: LNHDA, SQIVND (reference sequence). CDR3 size: 16 residues. V lost 0 bases and J lost 0, with 8 bases in between. The CDR3 loop reads CASSIDRTATNEKLFF. The CDR3 DNA sequence: TGTGCCAGTAGTATAGATCGGACAGCAACTAATGAAAAACTGTTTTTT.

CDR3 DNA: TGTGCCAGCAAAGCAGGGGCAAGATCACCCCTCCACTTT. Its protein is CASKAGARSPLHF. The V and J genes are TRBV28 and TRBJ1-6; maybe TRBD1 (6 bases). The length of the CDR3 is 13 residues. V was cut by 7 bases and J by 10 bases, with 14 bases left in between. The germline V gene has CDR1 MDHEN and CDR2 SYDVKM.

The chain couples TRBV18 to TRBJ1-5; unclear D gene. The CDR3 sequence is 13 residues long. Looked up from germline, CDR1 is KGHSH and CDR2 is LQKENI. Trimming left V 3 bases short and J 5 bases short, with 8 bases between. CDR3 sequence reads: CASSPGVDQPQHF. The CDR3, as DNA: TGTGCCAGCTCACCCGGGGTTGATCAGCCCCAGCATTTT.

The rearrangement uses TRBV28 and TRBJ2-5, with D maybe TRBD2 (6 bases). V was shortened by 5 bases and J by 4 bases, with 14 bases between the two germline ends. The CDR3 runs 14 residues. Germline V gene lookup returns CDR1 MDHEN and CDR2 SYDVKM. The CDR3 nucleotides read TGTGCCAGCAGTCCCCTCGTCGGGGGAGAGACCCAGTACTTC. It yields the protein CASSPLVGGETQYF.